A single T cell receptor (beta chain) is shown here with its context. This specimen belongs to a study of CD8 T cells in ankylosing spondylitis. TCRdb re-analysed the 5' RACE reads in MiXCR, keeping a single row per CDR3 protein. The table has some 140,000 distinct CDR3 sequences, about 8% seen once. This receptor was taken from a male donor with ankylosing spondylitis. The specimen was synovial fluid, either unsorted or a sorted T cell fraction (not recorded which).

The CDR3 loop reads CSAPPAGGYSYEQYF. In DNA form, the CDR3 reads TGCAGTGCTCCGCCAGCGGGAGGATACTCCTACGAGCAGTACTTC. The V call is TRBV20-1, the J call TRBJ2-7; 9 positions agree with TRBD2. V lost 5 bases to trimming and J lost 0 bases; unmatched junction nucleotides: 8. Germline V gene sequence: CDR1 DFQATT, CDR2 SNEGSKA (reference sequence). This CDR3 region has 15 residues.